These 3 T cell receptor beta chains came from one sample sequenced in a study of CD8+ T cells in alopecia areata. cDNA prepared by RNA extraction and subsequent reverse transcription served as the template for sequencing. TCRdb's copy holds only in-frame clones and misses some; the assay was immunoSEQ multiplex PCR. Seen here are 90,000 to 100,000 clones, less than 50% observed once, and the top ten hold approximately 1.2%. The sample consisted of CD4+ T cells sorted from blood. The receptors shown here come from a human donor with alopecia areata.

This clone came up a few times. V gene TRBV7-2 combines with J gene TRBJ2-5; tentatively, D is TRBD2 (6 bases). Germline loops: CDR1 SGHTA, CDR2 FQGNSA. V was cut by 5 bases and J by 5 bases, with 18 bases left in between. The CDR3 runs 15 residues. The CDR3 nucleotides are TGTGCCAGCAGCACTCGGACTACCGTTCGGGAGACCCAGTACTTC. Protein: CASSTRTTVRETQYF.

The chain has TRBV2 and TRBJ2-2; maybe TRBD2 (5 bases). Germline CDR1 SNHLY, CDR2 FYNNEI. This CDR3 is 14 amino acids long. Trimming took 10 bases from V and 0 from J, leaving 12 bases between them. CDR3 DNA sequence: TGTGCCACTAAACGGGAAACGAACACCGGGGAGCTGTTTTTT. Protein: CATKRETNTGELFF. Combining the CDR3 with reference TRBV2 and TRBJ2-2 gives the whole variable domain EPEVTQTPSHQVTQMGQEVILRCVPISNHLYFYWYRQILGQKVEFLVSFYNNEISEKSEIFDDQFSVERPDGSNFTLKIRSTKLEDSAMYFCATKRETNTGELFFGEGSRLTVL.

The chain recombines TRBV6-1 with TRBJ2-5; no clear D gene. The CDR3 contains 14 residues. Trimming cost V 1 base and J 4 bases, with 10 bases left between them. CDR1 MNHNS and CDR2 SASEGT come from the germline V gene. This CDR3 is CASSEGQSRETQYF. The CDR3 region has the DNA TGTGCCAGCAGTGAAGGGCAGAGCAGAGAGACCCAGTACTTC.